The clone carrying this T cell receptor beta chain was recorded many times. The sample is drawn from a study of neurological immune-mediated disorders. Synthesis of cDNA was accomplished via 5'RACE employing 10-nucleotide random UMIs. TCRdb recomputed calls from the 5' RACE reads with MiXCR, one row per CDR3 protein. The sample has about 22,000 distinct CDR3 sequences; less than 11% are singletons. Trimming removed 4 bases from V and 0 bases from J, with 10 bases in between. The CDR3 runs to 14 residues. Germline lookup yields CDR1 SNHLY and CDR2 FYNNEI. The sequenced sample was PBMCs. This sequence was found in a woman aged 60 to 75 with HTLV-1-associated myelopathy (HAM/TSP). The chain combines TRBV2 with TRBJ2-7; unclear D gene. CDR3 protein: CASSGEADSYEQYF. In DNA, the CDR3 is TGTGCCAGCAGTGGGGAAGCAGACTCCTACGAGCAGTACTTC.